This T cell receptor (beta chain) was sequenced in a study of blood T cell repertoires in COVID-19. Study-wide background: Specimens from acute and convalescent COVID-19 originated in the United States, Italy and Spain. Nucleic acid was either cDNA or gDNA, and it came from T cells, B-cell-depleted T cells, or PBMCs.

Per the original methods: Estimates of nucleated cell counts were drawn from the amplification of reference gene primers. Sequencing was performed with immunoSEQ multiplex PCR; in TCRdb, only in-frame clones are kept and a portion is missing. V and J calls and clone size are given by that table; D and trimming were obtained from the DNA. The data show about 140,000 clones, with 70% to 80% seen just once and 4.5% held by the top ten. V was pared by 6 bases and J by 2 bases, with 13 bases between. Germline lookup yields CDR1 LNHNV and CDR2 YYDKDF (reference sequence). The CDR3 spans 14 residues. Sequences were obtained from peripheral blood. The chain uses TRBV15 and TRBJ1-2; no reliable D call. The source of this sequence is a woman older than 75 with active or convalescent COVID-19. The CDR3 coding sequence is TGTGCCACCAGTTTATTGGTCCAGAACTATGGCTACACCTTC. It specifies CATSLLVQNYGYTF.